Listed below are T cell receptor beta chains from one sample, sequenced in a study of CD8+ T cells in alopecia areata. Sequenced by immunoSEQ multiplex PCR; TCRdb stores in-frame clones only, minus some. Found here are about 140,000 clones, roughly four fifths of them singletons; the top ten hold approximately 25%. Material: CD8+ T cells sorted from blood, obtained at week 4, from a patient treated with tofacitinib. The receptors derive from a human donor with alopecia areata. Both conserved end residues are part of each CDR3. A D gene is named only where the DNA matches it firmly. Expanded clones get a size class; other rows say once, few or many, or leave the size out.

TGTGCCAGCAGCTCGTGGGATCGTGACACCGGGGAGCTGTTTTTT,CASSSWDRDTGELFF,.,TRBV7-9,.,TRBJ2-2
TGTGCCTGGAGTATCCTTGTGGGCGGGGAGCTGTTTTTT,CAWSILVGGELFF,.,TRBV30,.,TRBJ2-2
TGTGCCAGCAGGCCCAGGACATACGGCAATCAGCCCCAGCATTTT,CASRPRTYGNQPQHF,.,TRBV6-5,.,TRBJ1-5
TGTGCCAGCAGCTTGGGGCTGTACTTC,CASSLGLYF,.,TRBV7-2,.,TRBJ2-7
TGTGCCAGCAGCCCCCCCTCAGTGCGGGCTTTCTTT,CASSPPSVRAFF,once,TRBV11-2,.,TRBJ1-1
TGTGCCAGCAGCTTGGACAGGGAGCTGAACACCGGGGAGCTGTTTTTT,CASSLDRELNTGELFF,.,TRBV5-6,.,TRBJ2-2
TGTGCCAGCAGCCTACTAAGCGGGGGCTACAATGAGCAGTTCTTC,CASSLLSGGYNEQFF,.,TRBV7-2,TRBD2,TRBJ2-1
TGTGCCAGCAGCCCCTCTAGCGGGGGACACACAGATACGCAGTATTTT,CASSPSSGGHTDTQYF,.,TRBV7-9,TRBD2,TRBJ2-3
TGTGCCAGCTCATCGTCGATGAAGGAGACCCAGTACTTC,CASSSSMKETQYF,.,TRBV5-4,.,TRBJ2-5
TGCGCCAGCAGTGACCCCCTCGACAGGGGGCCGGTCAAAAACATTCAGTACTTC,CASSDPLDRGPVKNIQYF,.,TRBV10-2,TRBD1,TRBJ2-4
TGCGCCAGCAGCCCAAATTCCGGGACAACTAACTATGGCTACACCTTC,CASSPNSGTTNYGYTF,once,TRBV4-1,.,TRBJ1-2
TGTGCCAGTAGCAGGAACAACTATGGCTACACCTTC,CASSRNNYGYTF,.,TRBV19,.,TRBJ1-2
TGTGCCAGCAGCTTCTCGGGCACCGGGGAGCTGTTTTTT,CASSFSGTGELFF,.,TRBV5-6,.,TRBJ2-2
TGCGCCAGCAGCCTAAGGTGGGCAGCTGCTAGAGAGACCCAGTACTTC,CASSLRWAAARETQYF,.,TRBV4-1,.,TRBJ2-5
TGCGCCAGCAGCCAAGCCCGCCTGGGCACTGAAGCTTTCTTT,CASSQARLGTEAFF,.,TRBV4-1,.,TRBJ1-1
TGCGCCAGCAGCCGGCCTGGACTAGCGCTTAGCACAGATACGCAGTATTTT,CASSRPGLALSTDTQYF,.,TRBV4-1,TRBD2,TRBJ2-3
TGCGCCAGCAGCCAAGATTCGAGGGGAGGCGAGACCCAGTACTTC,CASSQDSRGGETQYF,.,TRBV4-1,.,TRBJ2-5
TGTGCCAGCAATCACGCCGGGGACCAAGAGACCCAGTACTTC,CASNHAGDQETQYF,.,TRBV6-5,.,TRBJ2-5
TGTGCCAGCAGCCTAGACCCCGATACGCAGTATTTT,CASSLDPDTQYF,.,TRBV7-9,.,TRBJ2-3
TGTGCCAGCAGCCTCGGGACTAGCGACCAAGAGACCCAGTACTTC,CASSLGTSDQETQYF,.,TRBV6-5,TRBD2,TRBJ2-5
TGTGCCAGCAGCCAAGATATGGGGGGGGCAAAAGAGACCCAGTACTTC,CASSQDMGGAKETQYF,.,TRBV14,.,TRBJ2-5
TGCAGCGTTTCGACAGGGACGAACACTGAAGCTTTCTTT,CSVSTGTNTEAFF,.,TRBV29-1,TRBD1,TRBJ1-1
TGTGCCAGCAGCCAAGTTTCGGGGGCGTCCTACGAGCAGTACTTC,CASSQVSGASYEQYF,once,TRBV4-2,.,TRBJ2-7
TGCAGCGTCGAAGGACAGGGGGAAGGGCAGTTCTTC,CSVEGQGEGQFF,.,TRBV29-1,TRBD1,TRBJ2-1
TGTGCCAGCAGCTTAGTGGCAGGACAGACTGAGCAGTTCTTC,CASSLVAGQTEQFF,.,TRBV7-9,.,TRBJ2-1
TGTGCCAGCAGCCGGGGGTTCAATTCACCCCTCCACTTT,CASSRGFNSPLHF,.,TRBV7-9,.,TRBJ1-6
TGTGCCAGCAGTGAAGGGGACAGGGCCCTGGGAGTGGAGTATTTT,CASSEGDRALGVEYF,.,TRBV5-5,TRBD1,TRBJ2-3
TGCAGCGTTGTTTCGGACGAGCAGTACTTC,CSVVSDEQYF,.,TRBV29-1,.,TRBJ2-7
TGTGCCAGCAGCTTACCGACTAGCGTCTCCTACAATGAGCAGTTCTTC,CASSLPTSVSYNEQFF,.,TRBV7-9,TRBD2,TRBJ2-1
TGCGCCAGCAGCGCATCCGGGACAGGGGTTAACGAGCAGTACTTC,CASSASGTGVNEQYF,.,TRBV5-1,TRBD1,TRBJ2-7
TGCGCCAGCAGCCAAGTGCAGGGGAAGGAGACCCAGTACTTC,CASSQVQGKETQYF,few,TRBV4-1,.,TRBJ2-5
TGTGCCATCAGTGAGTCGTGGCCTGGCACAGATACGCAGTATTTT,CAISESWPGTDTQYF,.,TRBV10-3,.,TRBJ2-3
TGTGCCACCAGCAGAGATCGGGGGGGGAGCACAGATACGCAGTATTTT,CATSRDRGGSTDTQYF,.,TRBV15,TRBD2,TRBJ2-3
TGTGCCAGCAGCGTAGGACAGGGTAACGAGCAGTACTTC,CASSVGQGNEQYF,.,TRBV9,TRBD1,TRBJ2-7
TGTGCCAGCAGCGTAGGGACGGGGAGCTCCTACAATGAGCAGTTCTTC,CASSVGTGSSYNEQFF,once,TRBV9,.,TRBJ2-1